One and the same sample provided the 30 T cell receptor beta chains below, sequenced in a study of blood T cell repertoires in COVID-19. The data were produced by immunoSEQ multiplex PCR, yet TCRdb's version contains in-frame clones alone and is incomplete. The data hold over 65,000 clones, with around 90% observed a single time. Sequencing used peripheral blood. All receptors come from a human donor in a cohort sampled during active COVID-19.

The chain recombines TRBV4-2 with TRBJ2-7; D call uncertain. Deletions cut 0 bases from V and 7 bases from J, with 16 bases between. The germline V gene has CDR1 LGHNA and CDR2 YNFKEQ. This CDR3 region has 15 residues. The CDR3 sequence is CASSQELSFPREQYF. In DNA form, the CDR3 reads TGTGCCAGCAGCCAAGAGTTGTCGTTTCCGCGGGAGCAGTACTTC.

V usage is TRBV28 and J usage is TRBJ1-1; possible D gene TRBD1, 6 bases. Germline lookup yields CDR1 MDHEN and CDR2 SYDVKM. Trimming shortened V by 7 bases and J by 6 bases, and 12 bases separated the two germline ends. The CDR3 has 12 residues. The CDR3 reads CASIETGSEAFF. The CDR3 DNA sequence: TGTGCCAGCATAGAAACAGGGTCTGAAGCTTTCTTT.

This chain links TRBV5-1 with TRBJ2-7; 8 bases align to TRBD1. From germline, CDR1 is SGHRS and CDR2 YFSETQ. The length of the CDR3 is 14 residues. Trimming cost V 2 bases and J 0 bases; bases outside gene matches: 1. The CDR3 sequence: CASSLGQGSYEQYF. DNA of the CDR3: TGCGCCAGCAGCTTAGGACAGGGCTCCTACGAGCAGTACTTC.

This chain connects TRBV27 to TRBJ2-7, with D perhaps matching TRBD2 (7 bases). Germline CDR1 MNHEY, CDR2 SMNVEV (reference sequence). Trimming removed 6 bases from V and 1 base from J, with 19 bases in between. The CDR3 spans 16 residues. For the CDR3, the DNA is TGTGCCAGCAGCCCACGGGGGGCCCTAGAGTCCTACGAGCAGTACTTC. Translation gives CASSPRGALESYEQYF.

J is TRBJ2-1 and V is TRBV5-4, with D possibly TRBD2 on 6 matching bases. This CDR3 is built from 13 residues. Germline V gene sequence: CDR1 SGHNT, CDR2 YYREEE (reference sequence). V shed 4 bases and J shed 3 bases, with 8 bases lying between them. Here the CDR3 DNA reads TGTGCCAGCAGCCCGGGGGTCTACAATGAGCAGTTCTTC. This encodes CASSPGVYNEQFF.

This rearrangement joins TRBV5-1 to TRBJ2-2, with no clear D. V lost 4 bases to trimming and J lost 1 base, with 5 bases between them. This CDR3 region has 13 residues. In germline, CDR1 is SGHRS, CDR2 YFSETQ. CDR3: CASSPGNTGELFF. Here the CDR3 DNA reads TGCGCCAGCAGCCCCGGGAACACCGGGGAGCTGTTTTTT.

The chain recombines TRBV7-8 with TRBJ2-3; 12 bases map to TRBD2. Unmatched junction bases numbered 12, after V lost 5 bases and J lost 6 bases. This CDR3 contains 17 residues. Germline CDR1 SGHVS, CDR2 FQNEAQ. The DNA for the CDR3 is TGTGCCAGCAGCCAGAGACTAGCGGGAGATTTATTGGATACGCAGTATTTT. Translation: CASSQRLAGDLLDTQYF.

The chain uses TRBV19 and TRBJ2-1; TRBD2 matches 9 bases. With 5 bases clipped from V and 8 bases from J, the junction kept 7 bases outside the gene matches. The V gene's germline CDR1 is LNHDA and CDR2 SQIVND (reference sequence). The CDR3 length is 14 residues. CDR3 sequence (DNA): TGTGCCAGTAGTTTGCGGGAGGGCCGCGATGAGCAGTTCTTC. It encodes CASSLREGRDEQFF.

The V call is TRBV30, the J call TRBJ2-1, with 13 nucleotides matching TRBD2. V was pared by 0 bases and J by 6 bases, with 17 bases of the junction left unmatched. CDR3 length equals 20 residues. Germline CDR1 is GTSNPN and CDR2 is SVGIG (reference sequence). CDR3 coding DNA: TGTGCCTGGAGTGTACGATCTTCATCGTTACTAGCGGGAGGGGTCAATGAGCAGTTCTTC. Its translation: CAWSVRSSSLLAGGVNEQFF.

This rearrangement joins TRBV19 to TRBJ1-1; no firm D call. V was trimmed by 3 bases and J by 1 base, leaving 12 bases between them. From germline, CDR1 is LNHDA and CDR2 SQIVND (reference sequence). The CDR3 extends over 15 amino acids. This chain's CDR3 is CASSISPGANTEAFF. The CDR3 coding sequence is TGTGCCAGTAGTATCTCCCCGGGTGCGAACACTGAAGCTTTCTTT.

The rearrangement uses TRBV30 and TRBJ2-5; possibly TRBD1 for D (6 bases). Trimming took 0 bases from V and 5 from J, leaving 13 bases between them. From germline, CDR1 is GTSNPN and CDR2 SVGIG (reference sequence). CDR3 length: 14 residues. The CDR3 spells CAWSVMGAGETQYF. In nucleotides, the CDR3 is TGTGCCTGGAGTGTAATGGGGGCTGGGGAGACCCAGTACTTC.

This rearrangement joins TRBV27 to TRBJ2-1, with 14 positions matching TRBD2. Germline CDR1 reads MNHEY; CDR2 reads SMNVEV (reference sequence). CDR3 size: 16 residues. V lost 4 bases and J lost 8; bases outside the gene matches: 7. CDR3 in DNA: TGTGCCAGCAGTTCAGGGACTAGCGGGAGTAGAGATGAGCAGTTCTTC. It translates to CASSSGTSGSRDEQFF.

The rearrangement links TRBV24-1 to TRBJ2-1; TRBD2 matches 10 bases. This CDR3 is built from 17 residues. In germline, CDR1 is KGHDR, CDR2 SFDVKD. The V gene end was trimmed by 5 bases and the J gene end by 5 bases; junction bases not matched to a gene: 11. The CDR3 coding sequence is TGTGCCACCAGTGGCTCTCTGGGACTAGCGCACAACAATGAGCAGTTCTTC. It specifies CATSGSLGLAHNNEQFF.

V and J are TRBV19 and TRBJ1-1; tentative D call: TRBD1 (5 bases). The CDR3 sequence is 16 residues long. Germline CDR1 LNHDA, CDR2 SQIVND (reference sequence). V shed 1 base and J shed 0 bases, with 12 bases lying between them. The CDR3 bases are TGTGCCAGTAGTATAGGAACGGGGGGACTGAACACTGAAGCTTTCTTT. Protein product: CASSIGTGGLNTEAFF.

The chain has TRBV7-2 and TRBJ2-2; 11 bases match TRBD1. Per germline, CDR1 SGHTA and CDR2 FQGNSA. The V segment lost 4 bases and the J segment 5 bases; nucleotides outside the gene matches: 0. This CDR3 is built from 14 residues. CDR3 sequence reads: CASSWDRGTGELFF. CDR3 DNA sequence: TGTGCCAGCAGCTGGGACAGGGGGACCGGGGAGCTGTTTTTT.

This clone was seen a few times. The rearrangement uses TRBV6-6 and TRBJ1-5; D not resolved. This CDR3 spans 13 amino acids. Trimming took off 1 base at V and 5 bases at J, with 6 bases between the two ends. CDR1 MNHNY and CDR2 SVGAGI come from the germline V gene (reference sequence). The CDR3 DNA sequence: TGTGCCAGCAGTTACTTCCTTGATCAGCCCCAGCATTTT. Translation gives CASSYFLDQPQHF.

The J gene is TRBJ1-1, the V gene TRBV30, with 7 bases fitting TRBD1. The CDR3 consists of 15 residues. Trimming removed 1 base from V and 0 bases from J; junction bases left unmatched: 5. CDR1 and CDR2 (germline): GTSNPN, SVGIG (reference sequence). The CDR3 bases are TGTGCCTGGAGTGAGGGGGCGAAGATGAACACTGAAGCTTTCTTT. Its protein product is CAWSEGAKMNTEAFF.

This chain uses TRBV7-3 with TRBJ2-1; 14 bases match TRBD2. The junction had 21 bases not matched to a gene; V was cut back by 4 bases and J by 10 bases. This CDR3 is 20 amino acids long. Germline assignment: CDR1 SGHTA and CDR2 FQGTGA. The CDR3 is CASSYPHGTAGLAGGREQFF. The CDR3 DNA is TGTGCCAGCAGCTACCCGCACGGGACAGCCGGACTAGCGGGAGGTCGGGAGCAGTTCTTC.

J is TRBJ2-5 and V is TRBV18; 7 bases map to TRBD1. The CDR3 is 18 amino acids. In germline, CDR1 is KGHSH, CDR2 LQKENI. After removal of 0 bases from V and 2 bases from J, the junction contained 12 bases not matched to a gene. The CDR3 bases are TGTGCCAGCTCACCACCGGCAGGGGGTGTCCCTGGGCAAGAGACCCAGTACTTC. It is translated as CASSPPAGGVPGQETQYF.

The rearrangement joins TRBV12-3 or TRBV12-4 to TRBJ1-5; D gene uncertain. Trimming took off 5 bases at V and 0 bases at J, with 5 bases between the two ends. There are 13 residues in the CDR3. The chain's CDR3 is CASSPNSNQPQHF. The CDR3, as DNA: TGTGCCAGCAGTCCAAATAGCAATCAGCCCCAGCATTTT.

This rearrangement joins TRBV30 to TRBJ2-1; D unresolved. V lost 0 bases, J lost 9 bases, and 18 bases lay in between. This CDR3 has 15 residues. The germline V gene encodes CDR1 GTSNPN and CDR2 SVGIG (reference sequence). CDR3 loop: CAWSVVVGVPGEQFF. The CDR3 DNA is TGTGCCTGGAGTGTTGTGGTAGGAGTCCCGGGTGAGCAGTTCTTC.

This clone has just a few counts. The chain uses TRBV2 and TRBJ1-6; D is perhaps TRBD1 (6 bases). The V gene lost 3 bases and the J gene lost 13 bases, with 16 bases spanning the gap. Looked up from germline, CDR1 is SNHLY and CDR2 is FYNNEI. The CDR3 covers 14 residues. The CDR3 region has the DNA TGTGCCAGCAGTGAGGACAGCGTGCTGGGGCCCCTCCACTTT. Translation gives CASSEDSVLGPLHF.

The chain has TRBV2 and TRBJ2-1, with 9 bases matching TRBD2. The CDR3 extends over 16 amino acids. J lost 8 bases, V lost 2 bases, and 10 bases had no gene match. Germline V gene lookup returns CDR1 SNHLY and CDR2 FYNNEI. CDR3 region: CASSESSGRFGDEQFF. The CDR3 DNA follows: TGTGCCAGCAGTGAAAGTAGCGGGAGATTTGGCGATGAGCAGTTCTTC. Based on the CDR3 plus reference TRBV2 and TRBJ2-1, the full variable domain is EPEVTQTPSHQVTQMGQEVILRCVPISNHLYFYWYRQILGQKVEFLVSFYNNEISEKSEIFDDQFSVERPDGSNFTLKIRSTKLEDSAMYFCASSESSGRFGDEQFFGPGTRLTVL.

V usage is TRBV24-1 and J usage is TRBJ1-1; D call uncertain. Trimming stripped 5 bases from V and 5 bases from J, with 11 bases between. This CDR3 contains 13 residues. Germline V gene data show CDR1 as KGHDR and CDR2 as SFDVKD. CDR3 sequence reads: CATSAGSGTEAFF. As DNA, the CDR3 is TGTGCCACCAGTGCGGGGAGTGGTACTGAAGCTTTCTTT.

J is TRBJ2-3 and V is TRBV9; the match to TRBD1 covers 7 bases. J was trimmed by 0 bases and V by 3 bases; bases with no gene match: 7. Per the germline V gene, CDR1 is SGDLS and CDR2 is YYNGEE. This CDR3 is 16 amino acids long. CDR3 region: CASSGHRGPSTDTQYF. The CDR3 DNA reads TGTGCCAGCAGCGGACACAGGGGCCCTAGCACAGATACGCAGTATTTT.

This sequence joins TRBV11-3 and TRBJ2-1, with 15 bases that match TRBD2. Germline CDR1 is SGHNT and CDR2 is YENEEA. This CDR3 contains 16 residues. Losses at the gene ends were 1 base for V and 9 bases for J; bases not matched to a gene: 4. In nucleotides, the CDR3 is TGTGCCAGCAGCTTAGGGACTAGCGGGAGGGTATCTGAGCAGTTCTTC. It translates to CASSLGTSGRVSEQFF.

This rearrangement joins TRBV23-1 to TRBJ1-1; tentatively, D is TRBD1 (6 bases). TRBV23-1 is recorded as an ORF, its role being uncertain. CDR3 length: 16 amino acids. The V end lost 4 bases, the J end lost 0 bases, and 15 bases lay between the germline ends. In nucleotides, the CDR3 is TGCGCCAGCAGTCGGAACAGGGTCGGCATGAACACTGAAGCTTTCTTT. Protein: CASSRNRVGMNTEAFF.

V and J are TRBV28 and TRBJ1-5; D perhaps matches TRBD1 (5 bases). CDR3 length: 18 amino acids. Trimming cost V 2 bases and J 0 bases, with 17 bases left between them. Germline lookup yields CDR1 MDHEN and CDR2 SYDVKM. CDR3 nucleotides: TGTGCCAGCAGTTTAGGGTTGCCAGGGTGGTATAGCAATCAGCCCCAGCATTTT. Its translation is CASSLGLPGWYSNQPQHF.

This chain links TRBV28 with TRBJ2-3, with TRBD1 identical over 10 bases. The trim removed 6 bases at V and 5 bases at J, leaving 5 bases unmatched. Germline CDR1 reads MDHEN; CDR2 reads SYDVKM. This CDR3 is 14 amino acids long. The CDR3 spells CASRGTGEIDTQYF. CDR3 DNA sequence: TGTGCCAGCAGAGGGACAGGGGAGATAGATACGCAGTATTTT.

The chain couples TRBV28 to TRBJ2-6; possibly TRBD2 for D (6 bases). Trimming took off 3 bases at V and 4 bases at J, with 10 bases between the two ends. From germline, CDR1 is MDHEN and CDR2 SYDVKM. The CDR3 runs to 15 residues. CDR3: CASSLGGVGANVLTF. In DNA, the CDR3 is TGTGCCAGCAGTTTGGGCGGGGTAGGGGCCAACGTCCTGACTTTC.